The rows below give T cell receptor beta chains drawn from one sample of a study of T cells expressing NK-cell markers. Each CDR3 protein gets one entry in TCRdb, which reprocessed the 5' RACE reads and gives no DNA. The listing contains 500,000 to 600,000 distinct CDR3 sequences. The specimen was blood T cells: a sorted CD56 or NKG2C T cell subset, CD4+ or CD8+ T cells, or bulk PBMC T cells (not recorded which). Receptors were obtained from a man between 18 and 35 years old in good health. Each CDR3 is given with its conserved first and last residue.

TRBV28	TRBJ2-1	CASSLSGTSISTYNEQFF
TRBV15	TRBJ2-4	CATSRDPGLENIQYF
TRBV29-1	TRBJ2-7	CSVVSGVHEQYF
TRBV7-9	TRBJ2-4	CASSLVSLAKNIQYF
TRBV28	TRBJ2-7	CASSLPQGLYGEQYF
TRBV20-1	TRBJ1-5	CSARPGPRGQPQHF
TRBV5-1	TRBJ2-2	CASSSNSGVTGELFF
TRBV27	TRBJ2-4	CASSLERDRDKNIQYF
TRBV2	TRBJ2-6	CASRVAGGRSHSGANVLTF
TRBV24-1	TRBJ2-7	CATSEGLAGINEQYF
TRBV7-9	TRBJ2-7	CASSQKPQTYEQYF
TRBV2	TRBJ2-2	CASTRVPGADGELFF
TRBV11-3	TRBJ1-2	CASSTRPGTGTDTF
TRBV7-8	TRBJ1-5	CASSPDLSGNQPQHF
TRBV29-1	TRBJ2-1	CSVDGTRGNEQFF
TRBV30	TRBJ2-5	CAWGGGLALGETQYF
TRBV4-2	TRBJ2-1	CASSQFSGATYNEQFF
TRBV28	TRBJ2-7	CASTLPGTAYEQYF
TRBV3-1	TRBJ2-1	CASSQAEGRQFF
TRBV4-2	TRBJ1-5	CASSHPDGEGPQHF
TRBV10-3	TRBJ1-4	CAISEQASREKLFF
TRBV12-3/TRBV12-4	TRBJ2-2	CASSPTGTGELFF
TRBV19	TRBJ2-1	CATSPREADWNEQFF
TRBV12-3/TRBV12-4	TRBJ1-5	CASSLTSRGQPQHF
TRBV9	TRBJ2-3	CASSPRRSGRDTDTQYF
TRBV5-1	TRBJ2-5	CASSLGVSGASQETQYF
TRBV20-1	TRBJ2-1	CSASDYRGRPYNEQFF
TRBV6-2/TRBV6-3	TRBJ2-1	CASSYLTQREGNEQFF
TRBV4-1	TRBJ2-3	CASSRGQGGPTDTQYF
TRBV3-1	TRBJ2-3	CASSQGTTSGGTDTQYF
TRBV5-1	TRBJ1-3	CASSLDGAGNTIYF
TRBV29-1	TRBJ2-7	CSVDFGVPYEQYF
TRBV4-1	TRBJ2-6	CASSHGTRSGANVLTF
TRBV5-1	TRBJ2-3	CASSLPETSGSSYF
TRBV2	TRBJ2-5	CASSGTLNQETQYF
TRBV5-8	TRBJ2-2	CASSLGQVNTGELFF
TRBV5-5	TRBJ2-1	CASSTLAGDSYNEQFF
TRBV29-1	TRBJ2-5	CSVKRTPLGETQYF
TRBV7-2	TRBJ1-2	CASSLAWTGGRGYTF
TRBV5-6	TRBJ2-7	CASSSTGTRSEQYF
TRBV28	TRBJ1-2	CASSGTGTNYGYTF
TRBV6-2/TRBV6-3	TRBJ2-5	CASSYGTGSQETQYF
TRBV7-6	TRBJ1-5	CASSLGSTGGTQPQHF
TRBV11-2	TRBJ1-6	CASSHGWTSRQTGSPLHF
TRBV5-1	TRBJ1-3	CASSVAGSSGNTIYF
TRBV7-2	TRBJ2-5	CASSNGLAGVAETQYF
TRBV5-1	TRBJ2-2	CASTRTSGAGELFF
TRBV7-9	TRBJ2-6	CASSLPDRDSGANVLTF
TRBV29-1	TRBJ2-1	CSVEGRTGTGTYNEQFF
TRBV10-3	TRBJ1-3	CAISGPEAGSGNTIYF
TRBV6-2/TRBV6-3	TRBJ2-5	CASSPLTGRARETQYF
TRBV5-1	TRBJ2-7	CASSPLSVGGNTYEQYF
TRBV29-1	TRBJ2-3	CSVGQPQADTQYF
TRBV10-3	TRBJ2-3	CAISEMGATDTQYF
TRBV6-1	TRBJ2-1	CASTPGGGGNEQFF
TRBV12-3/TRBV12-4	TRBJ2-7	CASSRKEREGKRIYEQYF
TRBV12-3/TRBV12-4	TRBJ2-2	CASIRGSVTGELFF